The entry that follows covers one T cell receptor beta chain sequence. As yet, its antigen is unknown. Each donor's status was that of a healthy bone marrow donor. The record originates from a study of cytomegalovirus exposure and HLA in healthy donors. Findings and limits, study-wide: Later work showed greater clonal expansion in HLA-associated TCR beta chains than in equally common others.

Researchers ran the PCR with 60 Vbeta and 13 Jbeta primers. Libraries were prepared by immunoSEQ multiplex PCR; TCRdb keeps only in-frame clonotypes and omits some of them. This table has about 120,000 clones, around 77% appearing once. The sequence was obtained from a man in his forties or fifties in good health and CMV-seropositive. Sequencing input: PBMCs.

In DNA, the CDR3 is TGCGCCAGCAGCCACTTGGACAGGGCGGGGAGTGAGCAGTTCTTC. Amino acid sequence: CASSHLDRAGSEQFF. The chain carries TRBV4-1 and TRBJ2-1, with 8 bases that match TRBD1. Germline V gene sequence: CDR1 MGHRA, CDR2 YSYEKL. The CDR3 consists of 15 residues. The V and J ends lost 3 bases and 9 bases, in that order; junction bases with no gene match: 10.